This T cell receptor beta chain stems from a study of molecular identifiers for immune sequencing clone quantification. General study points: One cell's worth of spiked Jurkat TCR RNA was reportedly detectable among 850,000 to 1,000,000 naive cells.

The CDR3 runs to 14 residues. CDR1 and CDR2 (germline): LGHNA, YSLEER. The ends were cut back, 4 bases at V and 5 bases at J, with 15 bases in the middle. Of note for this clonotype: Its antigen is currently unknown. A much larger clone lies one base from this, so it may be a read error. Since the CDR3 does not end with the conserved phenylalanine or tryptophan, this likely comes from a read error.

TCRdb passed the PCR reads through MiXCR, listing each CDR3 protein once. In the table there are around 460,000 distinct CDR3 sequences, about 25% of which are singletons. Sorting selected naive CD8 T cells with a CD8+CD4-CCR7+CD45RA+ phenotype. This TCR was recovered from a human donor in good health. Some libraries in this study had Jurkat cell RNA spiked in. The sample was naive CD8+ T cells from blood, with Jurkat cell RNA spiked in. Subset described: FACS-sorted CD8+CD4-CCR7+CD45RA+ naive T cells. The V gene is TRBV4-3, the J gene TRBJ2-7; D assignment may be TRBD1 or TRBD2 (5 bases each). The CDR3 loop reads CASSPRGTGNEQYI. CDR3 DNA: TGCGCCAGCAGCCCCCGAGGGACGGGCAACGAGCAGTACATC.